This paragraph reports one TCR beta chain. As a fraction of the sample, this clonotype is large (0.1 to 1%). It lacks a known antigen. Base qualities are not at hand, and no much larger clone is one base apart. This record comes from a study of tissue-resident memory T cells in lung cancer (dated by TCRdb to the late 2010s). For the wider study: Paired tumor TRM and tumor non-TRM populations from roughly 10 lung cancer patients were compared using TCR beta-chain sequencing. The full study reports these points: Expanded clonotypes were found to constitute 73% of tumor TRM repertoires on average, compared with about 57% of tumor non-TRM repertoires. Compared with tumor non-TRM cells, tumor TRM cells had a significantly more restricted TCR repertoire, with lower Shannon-Wiener and inverse Simpson diversity. An average of roughly 19% of sequenced TRM cells per patient was accounted for by the most expanded clonotype, suggesting expansion of a single tumor antigen-specific clone.

The CDR3 covers 14 residues, taking in both the cysteine and the phenylalanine. Only CDR3 DNA remains: 42 bases, in frame from the first base. Based on the germline V gene (reference sequence), the CDR1 and CDR2 sequences are DFQATT and SNEGSKA. V drops 4 bases and J drops 4 bases, leaving 14 bases in between. The instrument given in TCRdb is Illumina MiSeq. TCR sequencing libraries incorporated unique molecular identifiers and were indexed with TruSeq single indexes. Turning to the authors' computational methods: TCR reads were mapped and error-corrected with MIGEC v1.2.7 and were then analyzed with VDJtools v1.1.7, with default settings applied for both tools. Shannon-Wiener and inverse Simpson indices, computed in VDJtools, were used to quantify repertoire diversity. Expanded TCRbeta clonotypes were defined by a frequency threshold of at least three. Wilcoxon rank-sum tests across nine to ten patients were used for the statistical comparisons of TCR diversity between tumor TRM and non-TRM populations. TCRdb applied fastp at Q25 and MiXCR to the public reads, then kept only in-frame beta chains. Each entry merges the rows of one CDR3 protein and shows their most common DNA and genes. The V and J calls come from TCRdb's annotation, not from the publication. For this sample the table gives approximately 300 distinct CDR3 sequences, of which 15% to 20% were detected only once. The ten largest clones capture about 71% of the sample.

Using a BD FACSAria-II, CD8+ T cells were sorted according to CD103 expression straight into ice-cold TRIzol LS reagent. Freshly resected lung tumor tissue was collected at the time of surgical resection. Fresh cells were subjected to Fc receptor blocking and were subsequently stained for CD45, CD4, CD3, CD8A and CD103, and DAPI was used for live/dead discrimination. A miRNeasy kit was used to purify total RNA from the sorted CD103+ and CD103- CD8+ T cells. Tumor-infiltrating CD8+ cytotoxic T cells were sorted according to CD103 expression so that tissue-resident memory (TRM) cells were separated from non-TRM cells. Patients with treatment-naive lung cancer were used as donors. Patients with respiratory malignancies who were newly diagnosed and untreated were recruited prospectively after referral.

Sample: CD103+ CD8+ T cells from lung tumor tissue. The sample's cell subset or site label is to be understood as: tissue-resident memory (TRM) CD8+ CTLs. In this chain, TRBV20-1 is recombined with TRBJ1-5, with the D gene uncertain. The receptor was isolated from a human donor with treatment-naive lung cancer (subtype not recorded). The CDR3 loop reads CSANEYFRNQPQHF. The nucleotide sequence is given as TGCAGTGCTAACGAGTACTTTAGAAATCAGCCCCAGCATTTT.